This T cell receptor beta chain was documented in a study of cytomegalovirus exposure and HLA in healthy donors. Study conclusions and caveats: It was likely that a cluster of highly shared sequence variants was a sequencing artifact. A list of more than 150 TCR beta chains associated with cytomegalovirus was given.

V was trimmed by 3 bases and J by 6 bases, leaving 9 bases between them. CDR1 SGHRS and CDR2 YFSETQ come from the germline V gene. This CDR3 is 13 amino acids long. This clone was seen more than once but under ten times. The antigen remains undetermined. Samples came from healthy bone marrow donors. The PCR ran on 60 Vbeta and 13 Jbeta primers. Some clones are missing from TCRdb's copy, which holds only in-frame ones; the method was immunoSEQ multiplex PCR. Among under 90,000 clones listed, around 82% were seen once. The J gene is TRBJ1-4, the V gene TRBV5-1; D not resolved. This receptor was identified in a middle-aged man in good health and CMV-seronegative. The source material was PBMCs. The CDR3 DNA follows: TGCGCCAGCAGCTCTAGGACTGATGAAAAACTGTTTTTT. This codes for CASSSRTDEKLFF.